The sequence of this T cell receptor beta chain was determined in a study of cytomegalovirus exposure and HLA in healthy donors. Study as a whole: Of the donors genotyped, a few hundred in all, around 77% fell in the Caucasian-associated ancestry cluster.

With 60 Vbeta and 13 Jbeta primers, the PCR was carried out. The protocol was immunoSEQ multiplex PCR, while the TCRdb copy is restricted to in-frame clones and leaves out a portion. The repertoire holds about 120,000 clones, with over 70% as singletons. Germline V gives CDR1 LNHDA, CDR2 SQIVND (reference sequence). The CDR3 consists of 14 residues. V lost 10 bases, J lost 0 bases, and 6 bases stayed unmatched. In regard to this clone: Antigen specificity is unknown.

Study-level points and caveats: Later analysis found that TCR beta chains associated with HLA were more clonally expanded than other, equally common chains. The authors listed some 150 TCR beta chains as cytomegalovirus-associated. As a later analysis showed, a missense DCLRE1C variant was linked to trimming of TCR beta V- and J-genes.

Specimen: PBMCs. This TCR was sampled from a man aged 40-49 years in good health and CMV-seropositive. This chain joins TRBV19 and TRBJ1-3, with 7 positions matching TRBD1. The CDR3 bases are TGTGCCACCCAGGGACAGATCTCTGGAAACACCATATATTTT. Its protein is CATQGQISGNTIYF.